Listed below are T cell receptor beta chains from one sample, sequenced in a study of blood T cell repertoires in COVID-19. Data came from immunoSEQ multiplex PCR; TCRdb stores just in-frame clones and leaves some out. The table has 450,000 to 600,000 clones, about 90% seen once. Source material: PBMCs or T cells enriched from blood (not recorded which). The receptors were gathered from a woman aged 18-29 years who had recovered from COVID-19. Each CDR3 is given with its conserved first and last residue. The D gene is left open where the match is weak. A clone size is listed for some rows: how often the clone was seen (once, few, many), or a class if it is expanded.

j_call d_call clone_size v_call cdr3_nt cdr3_aa
TRBJ2-2 TRBD1 NA TRBV9 TGTGCCAGCAGCGTATATACAGGGGCAACCGGGGAGCTGTTTTTT CASSVYTGATGELFF
TRBJ1-3 NA NA TRBV21-1 TGTGCCAGCGGCCCTTATAGACAGGGGTCCAGCGGACCTGTCTCTGGAAACACCATATATTTT CASGPYRQGSSGPVSGNTIYF
TRBJ2-2 NA NA TRBV20-1 TGCAGTGCTGGGGGGATTGGGGAGCTGTTTTTT CSAGGIGELFF
TRBJ2-1 NA NA TRBV3-1/TRBV3-2 TGTGCCAGCAGCCGCCAGGGGTACAATGAGCAGTTCTTC CASSRQGYNEQFF
TRBJ2-7 NA NA TRBV19 TGTGCCAGTAGTATAGTAGCCCCTCTTTTTTCGGCGGGATCCTACGAGCAGTACTTC CASSIVAPLFSAGSYEQYF
TRBJ1-1 TRBD1 once TRBV9 TGTGCCAGCAGCGTAGGGGGGACAGAGCAAGCTTTCTTT CASSVGGTEQAFF
TRBJ2-5 NA NA TRBV5-4 TGTGCCAGCAGCTTGTACGGGGAAGACACCCAGTACTTC CASSLYGEDTQYF
TRBJ2-6 NA NA TRBV5-8 TGTGCCAGCAGTTTGGGACTCTATTCCTACGGGGCCAACGTCCTGACTTTC CASSLGLYSYGANVLTF
TRBJ2-7 NA NA TRBV3-1/TRBV3-2 TGTGCCAGCAGCCAAGACCTAGCCTACGAGCAGTACTTC CASSQDLAYEQYF
TRBJ2-5 TRBD1 NA TRBV24-1 TGTGCCACCAGCGAGACAGGGCATCAAGAGACCCAGTACTTC CATSETGHQETQYF
TRBJ1-1 NA NA TRBV20-1 TGCAGTGCTGGGGGCTACACTGAAGCTTTCTTT CSAGGYTEAFF
TRBJ2-2 NA NA TRBV15 TGTGCCACCAGCTCTCGCACCGGGGAGCTGTTTTTT CATSSRTGELFF
TRBJ1-5 NA once TRBV5-5 TGTGCCAGCAGCTTGTCAGACAGCTGGAATCAGCCCCAGCATTTT CASSLSDSWNQPQHF
TRBJ1-2 TRBD1 NA TRBV18 TGTGCCAGCTCACCCGGGACAGGGGGCTATGGCTACACCTTC CASSPGTGGYGYTF
TRBJ1-2 NA few TRBV3-1/TRBV3-2 TGTGCCAGCAGCCAAGAGTGGCGAGGGAGGGATGGCTACACCTTC CASSQEWRGRDGYTF
TRBJ1-2 NA NA TRBV5-1 TGCGCCAGCAGCTTGAGGGAGGGCGGCTACACCTTC CASSLREGGYTF
TRBJ2-2 TRBD1 NA TRBV5-1 TGCGCCAGCAGCTTACAGGGGGCGGCGAACACCGGGGAGCTGTTTTTT CASSLQGAANTGELFF
TRBJ2-7 TRBD2 few TRBV9 TGTGCCAGCAGCGCCGTAGCGGGGGAATACGAGCAGTACTTC CASSAVAGEYEQYF
TRBJ2-7 TRBD2 many TRBV7-9 TGTGCCAGCAGCGCCGCCGATTCGGGGGGGGTCTACGAGCAGTACTTC CASSAADSGGVYEQYF
TRBJ2-7 TRBD1 NA TRBV2 TGTGCCAGCAGCACACCAACCGGGACAGGGGTCCTCTTAAGCTCCTACGAGCAGTACTTC CASSTPTGTGVLLSSYEQYF
TRBJ1-2 NA NA TRBV28 TGTGCCAGCACCCTCCGGAGGATGGATGGCTACACCTTC CASTLRRMDGYTF
TRBJ2-5 NA NA TRBV5-1 TGCGCCAGCAGCCAAACACCCACTCGGGGGGCGGGAGAGACCCAGTACTTC CASSQTPTRGAGETQYF